This T cell receptor (beta chain) was retrieved from a study of neurological immune-mediated disorders. Concerning this clonotype: What it binds is unknown.

Maryland, USA blood bank volunteers served as healthy controls. Study outcomes and limitations: None of the CDR3 amino acid sequences of expanded clones were shared across subjects, and this suggested private repertoires in all groups. The greatest TCR clonal expansion appeared in HTLV-1-associated myelopathy and the smallest, falling below healthy controls, in multiple sclerosis.

Every sequencing run generated over 170 million TCR-beta sequences from 15-18 subjects. TCRdb called the 5' RACE reads again in MiXCR, with one record for every CDR3 protein. Of around 40,000 distinct CDR3 sequences in the sample, roughly 13% were seen once. The germline gives CDR1 KGHSH, CDR2 LQKENI. The V gene lost 4 bases and the J gene lost 1 base, with 4 bases spanning the gap. The CDR3 is 12 residues long. This TCR derives from a female donor in good health. Sequencing was done on a sample of PBMCs. The chain employs TRBV18 and TRBJ1-1; D call uncertain. The CDR3 loop is CASSRENTEAFF. The CDR3 DNA reads as TGTGCCAGCTCACGAGAGAACACTGAAGCTTTCTTT. The complete variable domain, with remaining parts taken from reference TRBV18 and TRBJ1-1, reads NAGVMQNPRHLVRRRGQEARLRCSPMKGHSHVYWYRQLPEEGLKFMVYLQKENIIDESGMPKERFSAEFPKEGPSILRIQQVVRGDSAAYFCASSRENTEAFFGQGTRLTVV.